The present T cell receptor (beta chain) was sequenced within a study of cytomegalovirus exposure and HLA in healthy donors. After removal of 5 bases from V and 7 bases from J, the junction contained 12 bases not matched to a gene. The CDR3 covers 15 residues. Germline V gene data show CDR1 as MNHNS and CDR2 as SASEGT. The sample holds a few counts of this clone. Its antigen remains unidentified. Findings of the study overall: In an earlier analysis, in some 500 donors, most V segments appeared productive either ~87% or ~30% of the time.

Use of 60 Vbeta and 13 Jbeta primers characterized the PCR. In the original workflow: In a later analysis, of tens of millions of unique beta chains, approximately 10 million appeared in at least two donors. Method: immunoSEQ multiplex PCR; TCRdb's copy keeps in-frame clones and lacks some. That table is the source of V, J and clone size, and D and trimming were worked out from the DNA. Among about 80,000 clones, 62% were seen once, and the ten largest hold about 4.7%. The chain recombines TRBV6-1 with TRBJ1-2; TRBD1 agrees at 8 bases. Sequencing was performed on PBMCs. The clonotype comes from a male donor in good health and CMV-seropositive. The CDR3 coding sequence is TGTGCCAGCAGTCGACAGGGGTTGGGATCCTCTGGCTACACCTTC. Translated: CASSRQGLGSSGYTF.